The TCR beta chain described here comes from a study of blood T cell repertoires in COVID-19 (dated by TCRdb to about 2020). Looking at the study overall: Samples from collaborators originated in the United States, Italy and Spain and spanned both the acute and convalescent phases of COVID-19. Deeply sampled blood TCRbeta repertoires from subjects exposed to, actively infected with, or recovered from COVID-19 were included in the dataset. Sample metadata almost always included a de-identified subject ID, COVID-19 status, age in years and sex. Where available, HLA class I and class II types were taken from metadata supplied by the sample provider and were not determined by assay-based typing. The prospective study material was composed of cDNA or gDNA derived from T cells, B-cell-depleted T cells, or PBMCs. The repertoires were released in a freely available public database meant as a resource for research on the immune response to SARS-CoV-2. Samples came from the ongoing ImmuneRACE study (first 160 participants) plus 1,254 subjects from 6 global collaborators. The paper as a whole reports these results and caveats: Clinical and demographic metadata were provided uncurated, with the amount varying by source and participant.

Participants in the prospective study were enrolled through a virtual design, were aged roughly 18 to 100 years, and lived in about 25 United States geographic areas. In the prospective study, participants were assigned to cohorts based on the clinical history participants reported in a screening survey and a study questionnaire. Exposed participants were defined as having been in contact with someone with a PCR-confirmed or clinician-diagnosed COVID-19 case within 2 weeks of study entry. Each participant in the prospective study had whole blood, serum and a nasopharyngeal or oropharyngeal swab collected by mobile phlebotomists. Participants in the prospective study had the option to provide additional blood draws and questionnaires over a roughly two-month period. Blood samples from the prospective study were shipped frozen or at room temperature prior to DNA extraction. On this clone itself: Its antigen is still unknown. Per-base qualities were not stored, and no clone one base away is much larger.

V loses 5 bases at its end and J loses 1 base; junction bases beyond the gene matches: 2. According to the germline V gene, CDR1 reads SGHTA and CDR2 reads FQGNSA. Its CDR3 holds 14 amino acids, cysteine through phenylalanine. Solely the CDR3 DNA is kept, with 42 bases framed from the first base. The immunoSEQ Assay, a bias-controlled multiplex PCR, was used to amplify TCRbeta CDR3 regions from genomic DNA. The authors' pipeline ran thus. Nucleated cell counts per sample were estimated from amplification of reference gene primers within the assay. To quantify the absolute abundance of each unique TCRbeta CDR3 rearrangement, sequence reads were collapsed and filtered. Productive Simpson clonality was computed per sample as the square root of Simpson's diversity index over productive rearrangements. TCRdb carries this immuneACCESS record with in-frame sequences only. Its versions omit some clonotypes, under half of them owing to an unresolved V gene in the studies checked, with the rest unexplained. That table gives V, J and clone size, and the DNA gave D and trimming. The sample profile shows more than 350,000 clones; roughly 88% of them were found once. The biggest ten clones account for approximately 1.3% of the sample.

The chain links TRBV7-2 with TRBJ2-7; 10 bases in between match TRBD2. The material sequenced was PBMCs or T cells enriched from blood (not recorded which). The sequence came from a woman between 18 and 30 years old who had been exposed to COVID-19. For the CDR3, the sequence is CASSVSGGSYEQYF. The nucleotides read TGTGCCAGCAGCGTTAGCGGGGGGTCCTACGAGCAGTACTTC.